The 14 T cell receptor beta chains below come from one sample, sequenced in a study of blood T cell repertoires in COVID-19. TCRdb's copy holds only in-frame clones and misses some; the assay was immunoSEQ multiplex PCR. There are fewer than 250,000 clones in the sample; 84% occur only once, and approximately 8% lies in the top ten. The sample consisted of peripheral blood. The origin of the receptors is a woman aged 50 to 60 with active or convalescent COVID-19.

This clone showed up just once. CDR3 coding DNA: TGTGCCAGCAGCCGTTCACAGGGGGGGATCGAAGAAAAACTGTTTTTT. Translation gives CASSRSQGGIEEKLFF. This sequence joins TRBV9 and TRBJ1-4, with 8 nucleotides matching TRBD1. Germline assignment: CDR1 SGDLS and CDR2 YYNGEE. CDR3 length equals 16 residues. V shed 4 bases and J 8 bases; nucleotides not matched to a gene: 13.

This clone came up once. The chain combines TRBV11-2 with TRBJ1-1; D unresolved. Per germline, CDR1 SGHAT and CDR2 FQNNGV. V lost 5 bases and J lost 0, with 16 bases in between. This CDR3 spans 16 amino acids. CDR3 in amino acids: CASSPSSSDMNTEAFF. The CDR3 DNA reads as TGTGCCAGCAGCCCTAGTAGTTCAGATATGAACACTGAAGCTTTCTTT.

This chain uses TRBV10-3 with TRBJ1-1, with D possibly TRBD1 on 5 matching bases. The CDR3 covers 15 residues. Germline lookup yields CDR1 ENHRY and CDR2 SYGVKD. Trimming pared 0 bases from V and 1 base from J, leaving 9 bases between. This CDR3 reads CAISESGQGNTEAFF. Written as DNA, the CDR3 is TGTGCCATCAGTGAGTCGGGGCAAGGGAACACTGAAGCTTTCTTT.

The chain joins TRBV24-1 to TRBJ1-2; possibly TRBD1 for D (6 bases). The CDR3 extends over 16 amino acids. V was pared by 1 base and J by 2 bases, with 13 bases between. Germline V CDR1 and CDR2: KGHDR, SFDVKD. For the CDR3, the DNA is TGTGCCACCAGTGATTTAAGTACAGGGCCGAACTATGGCTACACCTTC. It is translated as CATSDLSTGPNYGYTF.

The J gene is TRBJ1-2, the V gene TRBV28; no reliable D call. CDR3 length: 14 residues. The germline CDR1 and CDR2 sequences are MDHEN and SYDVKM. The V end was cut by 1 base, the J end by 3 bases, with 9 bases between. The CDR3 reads CASSLSAEYYGYTF. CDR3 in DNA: TGTGCCAGCAGTTTATCCGCCGAGTACTATGGCTACACCTTC.

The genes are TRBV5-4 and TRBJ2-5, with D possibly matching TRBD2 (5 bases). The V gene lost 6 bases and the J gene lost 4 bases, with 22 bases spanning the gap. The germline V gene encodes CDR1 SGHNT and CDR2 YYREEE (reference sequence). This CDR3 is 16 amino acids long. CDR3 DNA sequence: TGTGCCAGCAAACCCGCCCGAGGGCTTGGGTTAGAGACCCAGTACTTC. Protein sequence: CASKPARGLGLETQYF.

DNA of the CDR3: TGTGCCAGCACCCGACAGGGGGGTGAGCAGTTCTTC. This sequence encodes CASTRQGGEQFF. This sequence joins TRBV6-5 and TRBJ2-1; 9 positions match TRBD1. CDR3 length: 12 amino acids. Germline CDR1 and CDR2: MNHEY and SVGAGI. The J segment lost 9 bases and the V segment lost 7 bases, leaving 4 bases of the junction unmatched.

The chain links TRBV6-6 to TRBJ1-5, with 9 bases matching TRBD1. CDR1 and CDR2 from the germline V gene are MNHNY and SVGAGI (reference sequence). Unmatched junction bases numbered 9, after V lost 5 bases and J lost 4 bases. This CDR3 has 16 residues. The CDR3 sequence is CASSQPTGGNNQPQHF. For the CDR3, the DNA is TGTGCCAGCAGTCAACCAACAGGGGGCAATAATCAGCCCCAGCATTTT.

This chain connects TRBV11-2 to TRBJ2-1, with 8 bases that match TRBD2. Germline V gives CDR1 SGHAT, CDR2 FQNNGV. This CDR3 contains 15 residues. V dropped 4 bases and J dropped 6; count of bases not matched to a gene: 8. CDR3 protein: CASSSPGLGGNEQFF. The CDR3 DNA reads TGTGCCAGCAGCTCCCCGGGACTAGGGGGCAATGAGCAGTTCTTC.

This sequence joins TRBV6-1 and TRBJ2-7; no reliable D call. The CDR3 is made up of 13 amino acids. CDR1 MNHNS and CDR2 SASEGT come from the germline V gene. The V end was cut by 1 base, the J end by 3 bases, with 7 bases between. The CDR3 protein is CASSEERSYEQYF. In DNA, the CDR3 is TGTGCCAGCAGTGAAGAACGGAGCTACGAGCAGTACTTC.

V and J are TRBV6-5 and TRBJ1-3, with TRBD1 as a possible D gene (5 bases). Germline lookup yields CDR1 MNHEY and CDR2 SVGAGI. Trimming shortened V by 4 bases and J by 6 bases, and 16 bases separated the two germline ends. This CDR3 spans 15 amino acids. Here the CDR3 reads CASSLTWGKSNTIYF. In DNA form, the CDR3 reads TGTGCCAGCAGTTTAACTTGGGGCAAATCAAACACCATATATTTT.

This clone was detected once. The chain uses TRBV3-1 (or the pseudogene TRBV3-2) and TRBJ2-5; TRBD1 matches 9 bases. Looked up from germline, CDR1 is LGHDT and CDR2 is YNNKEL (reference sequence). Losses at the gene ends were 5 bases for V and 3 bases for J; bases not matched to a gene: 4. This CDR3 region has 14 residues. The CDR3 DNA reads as TGTGCCAGCAGCACCGGGACAGGGAAAGAGACCCAGTACTTC. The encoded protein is CASSTGTGKETQYF.

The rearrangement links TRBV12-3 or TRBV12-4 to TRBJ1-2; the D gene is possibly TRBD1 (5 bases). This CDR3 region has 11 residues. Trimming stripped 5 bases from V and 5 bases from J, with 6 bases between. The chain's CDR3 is CASSAGYGYTF. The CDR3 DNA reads TGTGCCAGCAGTGCAGGGTATGGCTACACCTTC.

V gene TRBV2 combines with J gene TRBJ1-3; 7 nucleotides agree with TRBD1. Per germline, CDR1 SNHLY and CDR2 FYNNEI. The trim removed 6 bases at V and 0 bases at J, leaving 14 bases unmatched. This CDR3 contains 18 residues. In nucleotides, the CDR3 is TGTGCCAGCAGGACCGGGACAGCAACCTTCCTCTCTGGAAACACCATATATTTT. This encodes CASRTGTATFLSGNTIYF.